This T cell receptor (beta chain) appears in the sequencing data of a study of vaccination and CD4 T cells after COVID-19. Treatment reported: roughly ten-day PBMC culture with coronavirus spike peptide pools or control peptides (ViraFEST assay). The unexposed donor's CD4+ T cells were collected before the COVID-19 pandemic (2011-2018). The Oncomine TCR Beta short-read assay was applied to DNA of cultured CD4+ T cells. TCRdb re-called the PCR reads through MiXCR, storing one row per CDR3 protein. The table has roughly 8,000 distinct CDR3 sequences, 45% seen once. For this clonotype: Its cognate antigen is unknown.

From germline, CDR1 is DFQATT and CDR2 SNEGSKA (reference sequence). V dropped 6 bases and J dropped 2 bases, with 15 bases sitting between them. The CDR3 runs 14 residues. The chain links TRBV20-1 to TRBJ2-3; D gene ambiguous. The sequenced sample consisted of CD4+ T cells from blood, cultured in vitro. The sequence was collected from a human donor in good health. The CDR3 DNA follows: TGCAGTGCCGTCCCGGGTTGGGACACAGATACGCAGTATTTT. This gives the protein CSAVPGWDTDTQYF.